Reported below is one T cell receptor (beta chain). No cognate antigen has been identified for it. It has no much larger one-base neighbor in the sample; base qualities were not kept. The TCR beta CDR3 regions were amplified from the RNA transcripts. A first-round RT-PCR of the TCR CDR3 used the HTBI primer set with the Qiagen OneStep RT-PCR kit. The libraries were constructed in a second round of multiplex PCR and then size-selected and purified. Paired-end sequencing of the libraries was performed with 100 bp reads on an Illumina HiSeq2000. On the authors' methods: Raw data were processed with SOAPnuke, discarding reads with adapters, uncalled bases, mean Phred below 15, or no exact constant-primer or identifier match. COPE v1.2.5 was used to merge the high-quality paired reads, and each unique nucleotide sequence was defined as a clonotype. Clonotypes were aligned to IMGT TRBV, TRBD and TRBJ reference segments using MiTCR v1.1. The analysis was restricted to V-J combinations with a frequency above 0.0001, which together covered 99.2% of the repertoires. The TCS score was defined as F50 (clonal expansion) divided by E x V (chaos), with BLOSUM62-based TCRdist calculated between CDR3 peptides within each V-J. Welch's t-statistics and random forest reduced fewer than 550 V-J features to roughly 13, which were used in a naive Bayes classifier (R e1071). The public reads were reprocessed in TCRdb via fastp at Q25 and MiXCR, keeping in-frame beta chains. One record per CDR3 amino acid sequence lists the most common genes and DNA. The V and J calls and clone size come from TCRdb's table, not from the authors' own analysis. This sample has around 440,000 distinct CDR3 sequences in its table, and 15% to 18% of those were observed once. The ten largest clones capture 7.7% of the sample.

Graves' hyperthyroidism was defined as stable when no progression to ophthalmopathy occurred over 18 months of follow-up. The hyperthyroidism patients were between 18 and 65 years old and newly diagnosed, with a disease duration of less than 2 months. The study excluded patients with uncontrolled infections, other autoimmune diseases, pregnancy or lactation. Diagnoses were established on the basis of clinical symptoms, serum thyroxine and TRAb, thyroid ultrasound, and orbital computed tomography. PBMCs were separated from approximately 9.9 ml of fresh peripheral blood using Ficoll-Paque density gradient centrifugation. Total RNA was extracted with Trizol reagent, and quality was checked on an Agilent 2100 Bioanalyzer. The junction shows trimming of 4 bases on V and 2 bases on J, and the gene matches do not reach 3 bases of it. Including cysteine and phenylalanine, the CDR3 has 16 amino acids. The entry retains the CDR3 DNA only, 48 bases that are in frame from base 1.

The data belong to a study of T cells in Graves' hyperthyroidism and ophthalmopathy (dated by TCRdb to about 2019). Concerning the study at large: Peripheral blood was collected at initial diagnosis, before any treatment. To identify distinguishing TCR V-J signatures, a discovery cohort of 95 to 100 patients was used, comprising fewer than 45 with Graves' ophthalmopathy and around 57 with stable Graves' hyperthyroidism. Prospective prediction of ophthalmopathy was tested in an independent validation cohort consisting of 18 hyperthyroidism patients and more than 15 patients who later progressed to ophthalmopathy. For training and testing, the 100 or so patients in the discovery cohort were randomly divided in a 7:3 ratio. The study also compared thyroid tissue and blood T-cell repertoires from five or six Graves' hyperthyroidism patients. Once sampling was done, hyperthyroidism patients were given methimazole at a starting dose of 30 mg daily, whereas ophthalmopathy patients were given high-dose intravenous methylprednisolone. TCR Vbeta CDR3 sequencing of some 140 peripheral blood samples (more than 40 ophthalmopathy, approximately 80 hyperthyroidism and approximately 17 progressor patients) is reported in the paper.

Overall study outcomes, separate from this receptor: Most expanded thyroid clonotypes (frequency above 0.001) were also found in blood, which suggests that blood repertoires may mirror thyroid immune responses. During validation, the model predicted progression to ophthalmopathy a median of approximately six months ahead of onset, with more than 55% sensitivity and 72.22% specificity. A 13 V-J signature model separated ophthalmopathy from stable hyperthyroidism, with over 85% sensitivity and 81% to 83% specificity in cross-validation and 80%/75% in testing. No statistical method was used to fix the sample size in advance, and group allocation was not hidden from the investigators.

The chain is encoded by TRBV12-3 or TRBV12-4 joined to TRBJ2-4, and TRBD1 aligns with 12 junction nucleotides. The specimen was blood. The TCR was taken from a woman under 30 with Graves' hyperthyroidism. Here is the DNA: TGTGCCAGCAGTTGGGACAGGGGGCCGCCCAAAAACATTCAGTACTTC. The resulting protein is CASSWDRGPPKNIQYF.